Here is one TCR beta chain with its context. What it binds is not known. This entry is derived from a study of T cell repertoires in cytomegalovirus infection. On the study more broadly: Matching HLA type, along with CMV infection, was indicated by public TCR beta signatures.

TCRdb ran MiXCR on the reads and lists one entry per CDR3 protein. The repertoire consists of 340,000 or so distinct CDR3 sequences, with roughly 25% occurring once and the leading ten covering 10% to 15%. General study points: CMV carriers having the relevant HLA were flagged by cumulative public TCR beta family frequency.

V lost 2 bases and J lost 5, with 9 bases in between. The V gene's germline CDR1 is MNHEY and CDR2 SVGEGT. The CDR3 loop spans 13 amino acids. The sample here was cultured PBMCs, taken from culture after CMV antigen stimulation. The clonotype was recovered from a human donor in good health (CMV status not recorded). Some clones in this sample may be carry-over from other donors' samples. The chain links TRBV6-2 or TRBV6-3 to TRBJ1-1; D is perhaps TRBD1 (5 bases). CDR3 protein: CASSYIGGTEAFF. CDR3 bases: TGTGCCAGCAGTTACATCGGGGGGACTGAAGCTTTCTTT.